The 27 T cell receptor beta chains presented below share a single source sample, sequenced in a study of cytomegalovirus exposure and HLA in healthy donors (dated by TCRdb to 2015 to 2018). Library prep was done by the immunoSEQ multiplex PCR assay. The multiplex PCR relied on a mix of 60 forward primers for TCR Vbeta segments and 13 reverse primers for TCR Jbeta segments. TCRdb stores this immuneACCESS table with in-frame sequences only. Part of the clones is absent; in the studies checked, under half of the shortfall reflects unresolved V genes, and no reason is known for the rest. Within this sample are under 200,000 clones, with around two thirds of them counted one time only. Approximately 1.5% of the sample is taken by the ten largest. Sequencing used PBMCs. These receptors originate from a man in his fifties in good health and CMV-seronegative.

The chain has TRBV28 and TRBJ1-6; the match to TRBD1 covers 7 bases. Germline V gene sequence: CDR1 MDHEN, CDR2 SYDVKM. The CDR3 is 18 residues long. The J segment lost 3 bases and the V segment lost 4 bases, leaving 12 bases of the junction unmatched. CDR3 in amino acids: CASSWQQGPFSYNSPLHF. The CDR3 DNA reads as TGTGCCAGCAGTTGGCAACAGGGGCCGTTTAGCTATAATTCACCCCTCCACTTT. The full variable domain, rest sourced from reference TRBV28 and TRBJ1-6, is DVKVTQSSRYLVKRTGEKVFLECVQDMDHENMFWYRQDPGLGLRLIYFSYDVKMKEKGDIPEGYSVSREKKERFSLILESASTNQTSMYLCASSWQQGPFSYNSPLHFGNGTRLTVT.

The chain couples TRBV19 to TRBJ2-7; the match to TRBD2 covers 13 bases. The ends lost 4 bases at V and 3 bases at J; junction bases unmatched: 0. This CDR3 has 14 amino acids. CDR1 is LNHDA, CDR2 SQIVND, per germline (reference sequence). CDR3 sequence reads: CASSRTSGGYEQYF. CDR3 nucleotides: TGTGCCAGTAGTAGGACTAGCGGGGGCTACGAGCAGTACTTC.

J is TRBJ2-1 and V is TRBV7-2, with 8 bases aligning to TRBD1. CDR1 and CDR2 (germline): SGHTA, FQGNSA. The V segment lost 1 base and the J segment 6 bases; nucleotides outside the gene matches: 8. The CDR3 extends over 16 amino acids. The CDR3 DNA is TGTGCCAGCAGCTTAGTAGCAGGGGGCAACAGCAATGAGCAGTTCTTC. It yields the protein CASSLVAGGNSNEQFF.

V and J are TRBV7-9 and TRBJ2-5, with 16 bases identical to TRBD2. The CDR3 contains 16 residues. V shed 3 bases and J 5 bases; nucleotides not matched to a gene: 3. The germline gives CDR1 SEHNR, CDR2 FQNEAQ (reference sequence). The DNA for the CDR3 is TGTGCCAGCAGCTTGGGACTAGCGGGGGGGCGGGAGACCCAGTACTTC. Its protein is CASSLGLAGGRETQYF. Full variable domain (rest looked up from reference TRBV7-9 and TRBJ2-5): DTGVSQNPRHKITKRGQNVTFRCDPISEHNRLYWYRQTLGQGPEFLTYFQNEAQLEKSRLLSDRFSAERPKGSFSTLEIQRTEQGDSAMYLCASSLGLAGGRETQYFGPGTRLLVL.

This chain links TRBV14 with TRBJ2-7; D is ambiguous. V was shortened by 0 bases and J by 2 bases, with 8 bases between the two germline ends. Germline CDR1 SGHDN, CDR2 FVKESK. CDR3 length: 14 residues. This chain's CDR3 is CASSQEAGAYEQYF. CDR3 in DNA: TGTGCCAGCAGCCAAGAGGCTGGAGCCTACGAGCAGTACTTC.

This chain joins TRBV7-2 and TRBJ2-3; TRBD2 matches 10 bases. This CDR3 is 17 amino acids long. V shed 4 bases and J 5 bases; nucleotides not matched to a gene: 12. Germline V gene lookup returns CDR1 SGHTA and CDR2 FQGNSA. The CDR3 reads CASSSRTSGDHRDTQYF. CDR3 sequence (DNA): TGTGCCAGCAGCTCGCGGACTAGCGGAGATCACAGAGATACGCAGTATTTT.

This clone was found a few times. The chain is built from TRBV5-4 and TRBJ2-3, with D maybe TRBD2 (6 bases). CDR1 SGHNT and CDR2 YYREEE come from the germline V gene (reference sequence). This CDR3 has 16 amino acids. V gave up 5 bases and J gave up 2 bases, with 18 bases separating them. Here the CDR3 DNA reads TGTGCCAGCAGTCGGGGGAGCCGTTCTAACACAGATACGCAGTATTTT. Protein product: CASSRGSRSNTDTQYF.

The chain employs TRBV7-9 and TRBJ2-2, with TRBD2 matching over 7 bases. In germline, CDR1 is SEHNR, CDR2 FQNEAQ (reference sequence). The junction had 9 bases not matched to a gene; V was cut back by 5 bases and J by 6 bases. The CDR3 is 15 residues long. The CDR3 sequence is CASSLLGLDSGELFF. As DNA, the CDR3 is TGTGCCAGCAGCCTTCTCGGACTAGACTCCGGGGAGCTGTTTTTT.

The rearrangement links TRBV21-1 to TRBJ1-1; the table's D call TRBD1 went unverified against the DNA. TRBV21-1 is a pseudogene locus. CDR3 length equals 12 residues. The chain's CDR3 is CASSARQSEAFF. CDR3 in DNA: TGTGCCAGCAGCGCGCGACAGTCTGAAGCTTTCTTT.

The chain has TRBV5-1 and TRBJ2-1; TRBD1 might be the D (6 bases). CDR3 size: 15 residues. Germline V lookup: CDR1 SGHRS, CDR2 YFSETQ. V was clipped by 0 bases and J by 5 bases, with 12 bases between them. In nucleotides, the CDR3 is TGCGCCAGCAGCTTGGTTCAGGGGAATCACAATGAGCAGTTCTTC. It codes for CASSLVQGNHNEQFF.

The J gene is TRBJ2-7, the V gene TRBV28; 7 bases match TRBD1. Trimming at V came to 7 bases and at J to 5 bases, leaving 8 bases not matched to a gene. This CDR3 has 13 amino acids. CDR1 is MDHEN and CDR2 is SYDVKM in the germline V gene. This chain's CDR3 is CASTVPGGDEQYF. The DNA for the CDR3 is TGTGCCAGCACCGTCCCAGGGGGAGACGAGCAGTACTTC.

This clone was seen just once. The chain uses TRBV7-9 and TRBJ2-1, with a weak D call TRBD2 (7 bases). V lost 8 bases and J 7 bases, leaving 24 bases between the germline ends. The germline CDR1 and CDR2 sequences are SEHNR and FQNEAQ (reference sequence). CDR3 length: 16 residues. This CDR3 is CASRSIRGGAGNEQFF. CDR3 bases: TGTGCCAGCCGGTCCATTAGGGGGGGCGCGGGGAATGAGCAGTTCTTC.

The V gene is TRBV29-1, the J gene TRBJ1-2; 7 bases agree with TRBD1. The V and J ends lost 0 bases and 5 bases, in that order; junction bases with no gene match: 6. Germline values: CDR1 SQVTM, CDR2 ANQGSEA. CDR3 length equals 14 residues. The CDR3 DNA reads as TGCAGCGTTGAAGATCACGAGACAGGGTATGGCTACACCTTC. Its protein product is CSVEDHETGYGYTF.

The chain joins TRBV5-1 to TRBJ1-3; 9 bases are shared with TRBD1. From germline, CDR1 is SGHRS and CDR2 YFSETQ. CDR3 length: 15 residues. Losses at the gene ends were 4 bases for V and 3 bases for J; bases not matched to a gene: 5. DNA of the CDR3: TGCGCCAGCAGCCCGGACAGGGGCGATGGAAACACCATATATTTT. Translated, it gives CASSPDRGDGNTIYF.

A remark on this clone: Other DNA sequences in this specimen translate into the identical CDR3. V gene TRBV6-5 combines with J gene TRBJ1-2; 11 positions agree with TRBD1. V shed 0 bases, J shed 4 bases, and the junction held 4 bases outside the gene matches. CDR3 length: 16 amino acids. In germline, CDR1 is MNHEY, CDR2 SVGAGI. CDR3 amino acids: CASSYSRTGGSYGYTF. The CDR3 DNA reads TGTGCCAGCAGTTACTCAAGGACAGGGGGCAGCTATGGCTACACCTTC.

The V and J genes are TRBV6-5 and TRBJ2-2; 9 bases are shared with TRBD2. The V gene end was trimmed by 7 bases and the J gene end by 5 bases; junction bases not matched to a gene: 2. Germline assignment: CDR1 MNHEY and CDR2 SVGAGI. This CDR3 has 13 amino acids. As DNA, the CDR3 is TGTGCCAGCAAGGCGGGGGGGACCGGGGAGCTGTTTTTT. Protein product: CASKAGGTGELFF.

The V and J genes are TRBV2 and TRBJ2-1; D might be TRBD2 (6 bases). The germline CDR1 and CDR2 sequences are SNHLY and FYNNEI. This CDR3 spans 16 amino acids. V lost 0 bases and J lost 4, with 13 bases in between. The CDR3 loop is CASSEAGGTLYNEQFF. As DNA, the CDR3 is TGTGCCAGCAGTGAAGCTGGGGGGACCCTTTACAATGAGCAGTTCTTC.

The chain couples TRBV5-1 to TRBJ1-1, with 8 bases fitting TRBD1. Germline V CDR1 and CDR2: SGHRS, YFSETQ. With V trimmed by 3 bases and J by 1 base, 8 bases remained unmatched. The CDR3 is 16 amino acids. The chain's CDR3 is CASSYRQGSENTEAFF. CDR3 DNA: TGCGCCAGCAGCTACAGACAGGGGTCGGAGAACACTGAAGCTTTCTTT.

The table lists this clone with a count of one. V is TRBV13 and J is TRBJ1-1; D is uncertain. The CDR3 sequence is 16 residues long. CDR1 PRHDT and CDR2 FYEKMQ come from the germline V gene (reference sequence). The V end was cut by 5 bases, the J end by 0 bases, with 16 bases between. The CDR3 nucleotides are TGTGCCAGCAGCCCCGGCGGGCGGAGTCTGAACACTGAAGCTTTCTTT. The encoded protein is CASSPGGRSLNTEAFF.

The rearrangement joins TRBV12-2 to TRBJ2-7; no DNA check was done on the table's D call, TRBD2. TRBV12-2 is labeled a pseudogene. CDR3 length: 12 residues. The CDR3 bases are TGTGCAAGTCTTCTAGTGGGACTCGAGCAGTACTTC. Its protein is CASLLVGLEQYF.

The chain uses TRBV6-5 and TRBJ1-1; TRBD1 matches at 7 bases. Trimming at V came to 6 bases and at J to 7 bases, leaving 2 bases not matched to a gene. Germline V lookup: CDR1 MNHEY, CDR2 SVGAGI. The CDR3 sequence is 11 residues long. The CDR3 loop reads CASSDRDEAFF. For the CDR3, the DNA is TGTGCCAGCAGCGACAGGGATGAAGCTTTCTTT.

The J gene is TRBJ1-1, the V gene TRBV7-2; D unclear. The CDR3 contains 14 residues. V was shortened by 2 bases and J by 0 bases, with 7 bases between the two germline ends. Looked up from germline, CDR1 is SGHTA and CDR2 is FQGNSA. Here the CDR3 reads CASSLSPLNTEAFF. CDR3 bases: TGTGCCAGCAGCTTATCTCCCTTGAACACTGAAGCTTTCTTT. Combining the CDR3 with reference TRBV7-2 and TRBJ1-1 gives the whole variable domain GAGVSQSPSNKVTEKGKDVELRCDPISGHTALYWYRQSLGQGLEFLIYFQGNSAPDKSGLPSDRFSAERTGGSVSTLTIQRTQQEDSAVYLCASSLSPLNTEAFFGQGTRLTVV.

The rearrangement joins TRBV4-1 to TRBJ2-3; D gene uncertain. Deletions cut 0 bases from V and 2 bases from J, with 9 bases between. CDR1 is MGHRA, CDR2 YSYEKL, per germline. The CDR3 has 15 residues. The CDR3 region is CASSQDSGYTDTQYF. DNA for the CDR3: TGCGCCAGCAGCCAAGATTCAGGCTACACAGATACGCAGTATTTT.

The V and J genes are TRBV5-6 and TRBJ2-7; the D gene is possibly TRBD1 (5 bases). Trimming removed 0 bases at V and 4 bases at J, with 11 bases between. This CDR3 contains 14 residues. The germline V gene encodes CDR1 SGHDT and CDR2 YYEEEE. This chain's CDR3 is CASSLGVTAYEQYF. Written as DNA, the CDR3 is TGTGCCAGCAGCTTGGGAGTGACAGCTTACGAGCAGTACTTC.

This chain joins TRBV19 and TRBJ1-1; D may be TRBD1 (6 bases). The CDR3 totals 17 residues. Germline CDR1 LNHDA, CDR2 SQIVND (reference sequence). Trimming left V 5 bases short and J 1 base short, with 20 bases between. The CDR3 DNA reads TGTGCCAGTAGTGATTCCACTGCGGGGGCATGGAACACTGAAGCTTTCTTT. Amino acids: CASSDSTAGAWNTEAFF. Based on the CDR3 plus reference TRBV19 and TRBJ1-1, the full variable domain is DGGITQSPKYLFRKEGQNVTLSCEQNLNHDAMYWYRQDPGQGLRLIYYSQIVNDFQKGDIAEGYSVSREKKESFPLTVTSAQKNPTAFYLCASSDSTAGAWNTEAFFGQGTRLTVV.

The chain links TRBV6-5 to TRBJ2-5, with D possibly being TRBD1 (6 bases). This CDR3 has 12 amino acids. Trimming took off 3 bases at V and 8 bases at J, with 10 bases between the two ends. Germline V gives CDR1 MNHEY, CDR2 SVGAGI. CDR3 amino acids: CASSYTDSTQYF. CDR3 nucleotide sequence: TGTGCCAGCAGTTATACGGACAGCACCCAGTACTTC.

This clone was counted a few times. At the DNA level, this CDR3 is encoded by other sequences in the same sample as well. The chain recombines TRBV7-9 with TRBJ1-5; D may be TRBD1 (6 bases). The germline V and J ends were trimmed by 3 bases and 3 bases, with 12 bases remaining between them. The CDR3 spans 15 residues. Germline-derived CDR1 and CDR2 are SEHNR and FQNEAQ (reference sequence). The CDR3 sequence is CASSFGTGINQPQHF. CDR3 DNA: TGTGCCAGCAGCTTCGGAACAGGGATCAATCAGCCCCAGCATTTT.